This record looks at one T cell receptor (beta chain) sequence and its context. Its antigen is currently unknown. This record comes from a study of CD8 T cells in Susac syndrome. Broader study findings: Only a relatively small number of individuals were included in the TCR sequencing and HLA analysis.

From germline, CDR1 is SGHDT and CDR2 YYEEEE. The CDR3 length is 11 residues. The RNA input was roughly 0.45 to 1 ug, and it was reverse transcribed with random hexamers. TCR beta CDR3 was amplified by immunoSEQ covering 54 Vbeta and 13 Jbeta. Each CDR3 protein is one row after TCRdb ran MiXCR on the immunoSEQ multiplex PCR reads. The sample lists 350,000 to 550,000 distinct CDR3 sequences; about 85% were seen once. CD8+ and CD4+ blood T cells underwent TCR beta sequencing. The TEMRA cells underwent FACS enrichment, while the CD8+ and CD4+ T cells underwent negative isolation. Sequencing input: CD8+ T cells from PBMCs. The TCR comes from a human donor with multiple sclerosis. The V and J genes are TRBV5-6 and TRBJ2-5; no reliable D call. The end of the DNA fits TRBJ2-1 better, so the J call may be wrong. The CDR3, as DNA: TGTGCCAGCAGCTTGCAAGAGTCCCAGTTCTTC. It specifies CASSLQESQFF.